One and the same sample provided the 10 T cell receptor beta chains below, sequenced in a study of brain T cells in children with intractable seizures. The protocol was immunoSEQ multiplex PCR, while the TCRdb copy is restricted to in-frame clones and leaves out a portion. The data hold 110,000 or so clones, with approximately 94% observed a single time. The input for sequencing was peripheral blood, taken at surgery. These receptors were collected from a boy under two years old with hemimegalencephaly and intractable seizures.

V is TRBV7-3 and J is TRBJ2-3; TRBD2 agrees at 8 bases. The CDR3 totals 15 residues. V gave up 3 bases and J gave up 5 bases; unmatched junction bases: 7. Germline CDR1 is SGHTA and CDR2 is FQGTGA. The CDR3 DNA is TGTGCCAGCAGCTTGGGACTAGGGAATGGAGATACGCAGTATTTT. It is translated as CASSLGLGNGDTQYF.

The gene calls are TRBV7-6 and TRBJ2-7; 11 nucleotides line up with TRBD1. CDR1 is SGHVS, CDR2 FNYEAQ, per germline. Trimming took 5 bases from V and 4 from J; bases not matched to a gene: 4. The CDR3 has 14 residues. CDR3 region: CASSPGQGDYEQYF. CDR3 nucleotides: TGTGCCAGCAGCCCGGGACAGGGGGATTACGAGCAGTACTTC.

The V call is TRBV2, the J call TRBJ1-1; D gene uncertain. Germline CDR1 SNHLY, CDR2 FYNNEI. This CDR3 comprises 13 residues. Trimming took off 1 base at V and 4 bases at J, with 7 bases between the two ends. CDR3 amino acids: CASSEEGSTEAFF. The CDR3 nucleotides read TGTGCCAGCAGTGAAGAAGGAAGCACTGAAGCTTTCTTT.

V usage is TRBV7-2 and J usage is TRBJ2-2, with 10 positions matching TRBD2. The CDR3 loop spans 16 amino acids. V dropped 6 bases and J dropped 5; count of bases not matched to a gene: 9. Germline V gene data show CDR1 as SGHTA and CDR2 as FQGNSA. CDR3 in amino acids: CASSLAPSGRTGELFF. The DNA of the CDR3 is TGTGCCAGCAGTCTGGCGCCTAGCGGGAGAACCGGGGAGCTGTTTTTT. Full variable domain (missing parts from reference TRBV7-2 and TRBJ2-2): GAGVSQSPSNKVTEKGKDVELRCDPISGHTALYWYRQSLGQGLEFLIYFQGNSAPDKSGLPSDRFSAERTGGSVSTLTIQRTQQEDSAVYLCASSLAPSGRTGELFFGEGSRLTVL.

The chain employs TRBV28 and TRBJ1-5; no clear D gene. Per germline, CDR1 MDHEN and CDR2 SYDVKM. The CDR3 spans 15 residues. V dropped 3 bases and J dropped 6 bases, with 15 bases sitting between them. The CDR3, as DNA: TGTGCCAGCAGTTTGTGGAGGGATGTCGGTCAGCCCCAGCATTTT. It yields the protein CASSLWRDVGQPQHF.

This chain joins TRBV9 and TRBJ1-2, with D possibly TRBD1 on 6 matching bases. The CDR3 has 16 amino acids. Germline V gene lookup returns CDR1 SGDLS and CDR2 YYNGEE. V was clipped by 0 bases and J by 8 bases, with 20 bases between them. The CDR3 here is CASSVVEQGLSGGYTF. CDR3 sequence (DNA): TGTGCCAGCAGCGTAGTAGAACAGGGCCTCTCAGGCGGCTACACCTTC.

The V gene is TRBV7-9, the J gene TRBJ2-1; D possibly uses TRBD1 or TRBD2 (5 bases each). The CDR3 runs 15 residues. V was pared by 0 bases and J by 9 bases, with 15 bases between. The germline V gene has CDR1 SEHNR and CDR2 FQNEAQ (reference sequence). The CDR3 DNA reads as TGTGCCAGCAGCTTAGCGGGGCAGGGTGGAGGTGAGCAGTTCTTC. Its translation: CASSLAGQGGGEQFF.

The V call is TRBV6-5, the J call TRBJ2-6, with D tentatively TRBD1 (6 bases). Germline CDR1 and CDR2: MNHEY and SVGAGI. The germline V and J ends were trimmed by 0 bases and 2 bases, with 8 bases remaining between them. The CDR3 is 16 residues long. The CDR3 sequence is CASSYSQGTGANVLTF. The DNA of the CDR3 is TGTGCCAGCAGTTACTCCCAGGGGACTGGGGCCAACGTCCTGACTTTC.

The rearrangement links TRBV20-1 to TRBJ1-5; 8 nucleotides agree with TRBD1. V was clipped by 3 bases and J by 3 bases; unmatched bases: 4. The CDR3 covers 14 residues. The germline CDR1 and CDR2 sequences are DFQATT and SNEGSKA (reference sequence). Written as DNA, the CDR3 is TGCAGTGCTAGTACAGGGGGTCTCAATCAGCCCCAGCATTTT. Its translation: CSASTGGLNQPQHF.

This sequence joins TRBV6-1 and TRBJ2-7; D is ambiguous. The CDR3 spans 15 residues. Deletions cut 2 bases from V and 0 bases from J, with 11 bases between. Germline-derived CDR1 and CDR2 are MNHNS and SASEGT. CDR3 region: CASSETFWSSYEQYF. DNA of the CDR3: TGTGCCAGCAGTGAAACCTTTTGGAGCTCCTACGAGCAGTACTTC.